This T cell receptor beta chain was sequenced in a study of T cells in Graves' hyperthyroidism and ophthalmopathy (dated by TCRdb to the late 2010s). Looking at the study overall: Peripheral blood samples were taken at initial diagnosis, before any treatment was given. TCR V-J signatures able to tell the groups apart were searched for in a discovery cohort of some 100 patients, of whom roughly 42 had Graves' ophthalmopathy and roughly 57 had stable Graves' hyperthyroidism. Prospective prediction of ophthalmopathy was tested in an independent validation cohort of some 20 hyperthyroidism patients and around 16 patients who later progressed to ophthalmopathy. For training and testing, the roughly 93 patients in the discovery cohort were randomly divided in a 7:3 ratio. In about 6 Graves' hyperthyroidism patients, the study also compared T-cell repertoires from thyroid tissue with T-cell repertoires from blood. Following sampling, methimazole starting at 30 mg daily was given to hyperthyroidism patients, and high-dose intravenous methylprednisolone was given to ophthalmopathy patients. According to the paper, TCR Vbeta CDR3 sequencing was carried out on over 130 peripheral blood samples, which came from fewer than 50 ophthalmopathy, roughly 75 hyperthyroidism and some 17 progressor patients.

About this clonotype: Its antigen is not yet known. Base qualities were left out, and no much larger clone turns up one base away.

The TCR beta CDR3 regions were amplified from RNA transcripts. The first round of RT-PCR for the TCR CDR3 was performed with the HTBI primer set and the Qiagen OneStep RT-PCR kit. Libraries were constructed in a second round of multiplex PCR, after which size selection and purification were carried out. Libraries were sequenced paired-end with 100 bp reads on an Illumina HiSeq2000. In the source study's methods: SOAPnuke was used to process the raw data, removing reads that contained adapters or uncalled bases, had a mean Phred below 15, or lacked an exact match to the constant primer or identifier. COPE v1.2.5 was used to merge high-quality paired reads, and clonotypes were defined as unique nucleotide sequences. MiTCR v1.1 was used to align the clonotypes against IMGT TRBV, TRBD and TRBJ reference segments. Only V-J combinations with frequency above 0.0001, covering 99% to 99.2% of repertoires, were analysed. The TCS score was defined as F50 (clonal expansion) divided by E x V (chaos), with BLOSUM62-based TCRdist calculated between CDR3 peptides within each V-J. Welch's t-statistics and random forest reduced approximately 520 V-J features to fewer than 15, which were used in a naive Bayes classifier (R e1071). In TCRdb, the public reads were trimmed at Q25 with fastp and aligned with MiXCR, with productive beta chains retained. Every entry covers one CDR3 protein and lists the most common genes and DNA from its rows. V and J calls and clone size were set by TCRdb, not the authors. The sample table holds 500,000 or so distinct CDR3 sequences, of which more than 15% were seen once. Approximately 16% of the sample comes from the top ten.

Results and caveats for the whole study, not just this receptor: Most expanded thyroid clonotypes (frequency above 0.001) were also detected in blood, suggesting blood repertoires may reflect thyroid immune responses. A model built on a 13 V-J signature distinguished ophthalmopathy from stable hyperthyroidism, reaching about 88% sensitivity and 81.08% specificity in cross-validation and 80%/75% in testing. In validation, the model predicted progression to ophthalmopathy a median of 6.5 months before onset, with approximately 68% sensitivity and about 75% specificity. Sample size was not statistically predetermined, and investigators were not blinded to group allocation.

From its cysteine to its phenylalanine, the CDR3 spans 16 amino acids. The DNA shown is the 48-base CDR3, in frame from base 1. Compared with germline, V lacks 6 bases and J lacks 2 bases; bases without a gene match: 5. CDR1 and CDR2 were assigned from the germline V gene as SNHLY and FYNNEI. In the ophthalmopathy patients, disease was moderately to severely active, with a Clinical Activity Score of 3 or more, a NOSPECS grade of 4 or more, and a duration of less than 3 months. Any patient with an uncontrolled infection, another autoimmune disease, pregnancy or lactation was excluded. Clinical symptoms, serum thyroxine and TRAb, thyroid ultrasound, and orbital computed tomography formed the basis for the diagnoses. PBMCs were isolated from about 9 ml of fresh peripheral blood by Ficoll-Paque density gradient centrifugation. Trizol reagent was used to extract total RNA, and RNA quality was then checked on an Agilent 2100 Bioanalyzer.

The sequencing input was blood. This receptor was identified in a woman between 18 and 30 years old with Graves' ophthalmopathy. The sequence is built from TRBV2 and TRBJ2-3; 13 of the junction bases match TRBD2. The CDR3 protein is CASSPLAGGFTDTQYF. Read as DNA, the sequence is TGTGCCAGCAGCCCACTAGCGGGAGGGTTCACAGATACGCAGTATTTT.